This T cell receptor (beta chain) emerged from a study of T cells after yellow fever vaccination (dated by TCRdb to the late 2010s). Notes on the research overall: Libraries from fractions with low cell numbers were prepared with the SMART-Seq v4 Ultra Low Input RNA kit. Blood was collected at multiple timepoints before and after primary and secondary immunization, and bulk PBMC replicates and cell subsets were isolated. Two healthy male donors made up the cohort, one aged 18 to 29 years and the other aged 30 to 40 years. Bulk TCR alpha and beta repertoires were sequenced longitudinally to track T-cell clones before and after primary and booster YFV17D yellow fever vaccination.

In this sample, this clonotype turned up a few times. Its specific antigen is unknown. No much larger clone is present one base from it, and per-base qualities are unavailable. Broader findings and caveats from the paper: A small share of clonotypes was detected in both CD4 and CD8 compartments, with the overlap likely arising from convergent recombination. Most clones expanded after primary vaccination (around 96% of CD4 and 88% of CD8) were re-detected after the booster, suggesting that broad memory maintenance occurred. Because the study included only a couple of donors, the extent to which the findings can be generalized is limited. Computational filtering was needed because FACS-sorted repertoires could contain abundant contaminating clonotypes from the bulk population. Compared with the primary T-cell response, the secondary T-cell response was faster but weaker, reaching its peak on day 5 rather than on day 15.

In the germline V gene (reference sequence), CDR1 corresponds to DFQATT and CDR2 to SNEGSKA. Inclusive of the bounding cysteine and phenylalanine, the CDR3 is 14 residues long. The retained sequence is limited to the CDR3, 42 bases, with the frame set at the first base. V and J are truncated by 3 bases and 0 bases respectively, leaving an intervening sequence of 9 bases. What this sample's treatment or condition label stands for: live attenuated yellow fever vaccine strain. PBMCs were isolated from peripheral blood using a standard Ficoll-Paque protocol. Dynabeads CD4 and CD8 positive selection kits were used to isolate CD4 and CD8 T-cell fractions. TriZol was used to extract RNA from bulk PBMCs, CD4 and CD8 fractions, and dextramer-positive and dextramer-negative fractions. TCR cDNA was synthesized by 5'RACE template switching, through which a universal primer site and unique molecular identifiers were introduced. Priming for cDNA synthesis came from both the TCR alpha and TCR beta constant segments. Libraries were amplified in two PCR steps, with sample barcodes and sequencing adapters added in the second step. Sequencing of libraries was performed on Illumina HiSeq 2500 (2x100 bp) or NovaSeq (2x150 bp). The authors processed their data as follows. Demultiplexing of reads and collapsing into UMI consensus sequences were performed with MIGEC, and V(D)J alignment was carried out with MiXCR. Using edgeR on replicate PBMC samples, clonotypes were called vaccine-responding if FDR was below 0.01 and the log2 fold change was above 5 up to day 15. Each bulk clonotype received a CD4 or CD8 identity based on whether the sequenced CD4 or CD8 repertoire contained that clonotype at higher abundance. TCRdb reprocessing: public reads trimmed at Q25 with fastp, clones called with MiXCR, in-frame beta chains kept. Every CDR3 protein is listed once, alongside the most common genes and DNA of its rows. TCRdb assigned the V and J calls; the authors' analysis was not used. In this sample the table shows under 300,000 distinct CDR3 sequences, roughly 13% of which occur a single time. Approximately 0.49% of the sample comes from the top ten.

The source is a man aged 25-45 years who received the YFV17D yellow fever vaccine. The starting material was CD4+ T cells sorted from PBMCs, obtained 45 days after the yellow fever booster vaccination. This chain is built from TRBV20-1 and TRBJ1-3; the D segment could be TRBD1, given 6 matching bases. The sequenced DNA: TGCAGTGCTAGCGGGACACCCTCTGGAAACACCATATATTTT. This codes for CSASGTPSGNTIYF.